Below, 11 T cell receptor beta chains from the same sample are listed, as sequenced in a study of somatic mutations in T cells in chronic GVHD. Method: immunoSEQ multiplex PCR; TCRdb's copy keeps in-frame clones and lacks some. The repertoire has 13,000 to 15,000 clones, roughly 78% of them found once; the top ten carry about 30%. Sequencing used Vbeta20-negative CD4+ T cells from blood. Receptors were obtained from a male patient aged 45-60 years with chronic graft-versus-host disease. Some T cells may be the graft donor's.

This chain connects TRBV7-2 to TRBJ1-2; 8 nucleotides agree with TRBD1. J was trimmed by 8 bases and V by 6 bases; bases with no gene match: 5. Looked up from germline, CDR1 is SGHTA and CDR2 is FQGNSA. This CDR3 has 12 residues. The CDR3 loop is CASRRQGWGYTF. For the CDR3, the DNA is TGTGCCAGCAGACGACAGGGGTGGGGCTACACCTTC.

The chain joins TRBV29-1 to TRBJ2-1; D is perhaps TRBD1 (5 bases). Germline values: CDR1 SQVTM, CDR2 ANQGSEA. The ends were cut back, 4 bases at V and 10 bases at J, with 14 bases in the middle. There are 12 residues in the CDR3. This CDR3 is CSVGSRALEQFF. The CDR3 region has the DNA TGCAGCGTTGGGAGCAGGGCTCTCGAGCAGTTCTTC.

The J gene is TRBJ2-3, the V gene TRBV5-4; a weak D match, TRBD1 (6 bases). This CDR3 is built from 15 residues. CDR1 is SGHNT and CDR2 is YYREEE in the germline V gene (reference sequence). With 2 bases removed from V and 4 bases from J, the gap between germline ends came to 14 bases. The CDR3 DNA reads as TGTGCCAGCAGCTTAGAAGGGGGTCGGTCAGATACGCAGTATTTT. Its protein is CASSLEGGRSDTQYF.

The chain combines TRBV7-6 with TRBJ1-5, with a tentative D call TRBD1 (6 bases). Germline V gene data show CDR1 as SGHVS and CDR2 as FNYEAQ. This CDR3 spans 16 amino acids. Trimming stripped 1 base from V and 1 base from J, with 11 bases between. The CDR3 is CASSLEAGVSNQPQHF. CDR3 nucleotide sequence: TGTGCCAGCAGCTTAGAGGCAGGGGTCAGCAATCAGCCCCAGCATTTT.

The genes are TRBV2 and TRBJ1-2; TRBD1 matches 7 bases. V shed 5 bases and J 2 bases; nucleotides not matched to a gene: 20. CDR3 size: 19 residues. Germline CDR1 and CDR2: SNHLY and FYNNEI. CDR3 sequence: CASSHLGGRGTNTNYGYTF. In DNA form, the CDR3 reads TGTGCCAGCAGTCATCTAGGGGGCCGAGGAACCAACACAAACTATGGCTACACCTTC.

This sequence joins TRBV7-2 and TRBJ1-1; D is ambiguous. Trimming removed 5 bases from V and 0 bases from J, with 10 bases in between. Per germline, CDR1 SGHTA and CDR2 FQGNSA. The CDR3 is made up of 14 amino acids. The CDR3 here is CASSARTLNTEAFF. CDR3 DNA: TGTGCCAGCAGCGCCCGGACTTTGAACACTGAAGCTTTCTTT.

This clone was picked up a small number of times. This chain uses TRBV2 with TRBJ1-5; D might be TRBD1 (6 bases). Deletions cut 6 bases from V and 2 bases from J, with 14 bases between. The CDR3 has 15 residues. Germline V lookup: CDR1 SNHLY, CDR2 FYNNEI. In DNA, the CDR3 is TGTGCCAGCAGGTCCAACAGGGTTGGCAATCAGCCCCAGCATTTT. Its protein product is CASRSNRVGNQPQHF.

The chain recombines TRBV10-3 with TRBJ2-6, with D perhaps matching TRBD1 (6 bases). The CDR3 totals 16 residues. V gave up 10 bases and J gave up 0 bases, with 16 bases separating them. CDR1 is ENHRY, CDR2 SYGVKD, per germline. The CDR3 DNA reads as TGTGCCACCGGACAGTCGGGTATCTCTGGGGCCAACGTCCTGACTTTC. As protein: CATGQSGISGANVLTF.

The rearrangement uses TRBV7-9 and TRBJ1-1; weak D call: TRBD1 (5 bases). With 5 bases removed from V and 1 base from J, the gap between germline ends came to 11 bases. There are 14 residues in the CDR3. Germline CDR1 is SEHNR and CDR2 is FQNEAQ (reference sequence). The CDR3 DNA reads TGTGCCAGCAGCCAAACGGACAAGAACACTGAAGCTTTCTTT. This gives the protein CASSQTDKNTEAFF.

Judged by abundance, this clone is medium-sized (0.01 to 0.1%). The chain uses TRBV6-5 and TRBJ1-5; 8 positions agree with TRBD1. Looked up from germline, CDR1 is MNHEY and CDR2 is SVGAGI. CDR3 length: 15 residues. Losses at the gene ends were 2 bases for V and 3 bases for J; bases not matched to a gene: 3. The CDR3 spells CASSYAQGANQPQHF. The DNA for the CDR3 is TGTGCCAGCAGTTACGCTCAGGGGGCCAATCAGCCCCAGCATTTT.

This clone was seen a handful of times. The chain combines TRBV11-2 with TRBJ1-6; D uncertain. The CDR3 is 16 residues long. Germline V gives CDR1 SGHAT, CDR2 FQNNGV. Trimming removed 2 bases from V and 5 bases from J, with 13 bases in between. The CDR3 region is CASSLSPPGNNSPLHF. The CDR3 DNA is TGTGCCAGCAGCTTATCCCCGCCGGGAAATAATTCACCCCTCCACTTT.